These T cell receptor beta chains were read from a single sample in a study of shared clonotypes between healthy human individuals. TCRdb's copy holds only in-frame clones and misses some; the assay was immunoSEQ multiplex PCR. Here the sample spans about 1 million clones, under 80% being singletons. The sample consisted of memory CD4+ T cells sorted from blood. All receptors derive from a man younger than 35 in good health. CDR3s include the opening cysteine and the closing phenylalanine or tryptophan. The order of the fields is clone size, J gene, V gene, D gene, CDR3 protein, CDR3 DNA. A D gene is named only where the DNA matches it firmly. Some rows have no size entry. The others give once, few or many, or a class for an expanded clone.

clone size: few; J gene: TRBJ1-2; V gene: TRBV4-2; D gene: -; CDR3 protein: CASSLEGGNGYTF; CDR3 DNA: TGTGCCAGCAGCCTCGAGGGCGGGAATGGCTACACCTTC
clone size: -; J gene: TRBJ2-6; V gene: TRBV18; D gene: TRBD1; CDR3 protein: CASSLQGAGANVLTF; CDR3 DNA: TGTGCCAGCTCACTACAGGGGGCCGGGGCCAACGTCCTGACTTTC
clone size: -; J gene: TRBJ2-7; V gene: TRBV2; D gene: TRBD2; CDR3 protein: CASSKSSGGPYEQYF; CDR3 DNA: TGTGCCAGCAGTAAAAGTAGCGGGGGACCCTACGAGCAGTACTTC
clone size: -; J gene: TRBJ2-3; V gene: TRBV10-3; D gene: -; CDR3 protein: CAISEPSTDTQYF; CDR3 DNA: TGTGCCATCAGTGAACCTAGCACAGATACGCAGTATTTT
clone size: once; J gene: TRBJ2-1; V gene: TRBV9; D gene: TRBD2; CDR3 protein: CASSVESLLAGAYNEQFF; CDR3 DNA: TGTGCCAGCAGCGTGGAGAGTCTACTAGCGGGGGCCTACAATGAGCAGTTCTTC
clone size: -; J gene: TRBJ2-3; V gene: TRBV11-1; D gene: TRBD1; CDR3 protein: CASSSPFRPTGNF; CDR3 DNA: TGTGCCAGCAGCTCCCCATTCAGGCCGACAGGGAATTTT
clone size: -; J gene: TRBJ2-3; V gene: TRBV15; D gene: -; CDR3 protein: CATSRDAASGDTQYF; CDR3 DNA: TGTGCCACCAGCAGAGATGCAGCTTCAGGAGATACGCAGTATTTT
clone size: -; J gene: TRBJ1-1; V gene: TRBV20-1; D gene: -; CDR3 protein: CSVENGEAFF; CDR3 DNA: TGCAGTGTTGAAAATGGCGAAGCTTTCTTT
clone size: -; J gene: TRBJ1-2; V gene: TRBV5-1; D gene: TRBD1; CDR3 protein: CASSLNAGQGYGYTF; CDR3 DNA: TGCGCCAGCAGCCTAAACGCGGGACAGGGTTATGGCTACACCTTC
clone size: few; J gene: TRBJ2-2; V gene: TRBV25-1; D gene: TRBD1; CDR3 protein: CASSEYMDREGELFF; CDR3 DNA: TGTGCCAGCAGTGAATATATGGACAGGGAAGGGGAGCTGTTTTTT
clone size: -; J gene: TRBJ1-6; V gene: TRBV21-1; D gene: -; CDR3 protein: CASSKAPERGYSPLHF; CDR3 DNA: TGTGCCAGCAGCAAAGCACCGGAGAGGGGATATTCACCCCTCCACTTT
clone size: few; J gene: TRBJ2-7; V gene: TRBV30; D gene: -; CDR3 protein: CAFARDNEQYF; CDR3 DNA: TGTGCCTTCGCACGGGACAACGAGCAGTACTTC
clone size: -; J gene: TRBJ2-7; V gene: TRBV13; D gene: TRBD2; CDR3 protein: CASSLGGPTSGGTYEQYF; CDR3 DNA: TGTGCCAGCAGCTTAGGCGGGCCAACTAGCGGGGGGACTTACGAGCAGTACTTC
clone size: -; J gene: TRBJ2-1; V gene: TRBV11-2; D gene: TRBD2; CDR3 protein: CASSLERGGVGNEQFF; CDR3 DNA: TGTGCCAGCAGCTTAGAGCGGGGGGGCGTTGGCAATGAGCAGTTCTTC
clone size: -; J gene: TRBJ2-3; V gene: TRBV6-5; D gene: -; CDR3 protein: CASSYRQGLADTQYF; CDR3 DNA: TGTGCCAGCAGTTACCGGCAGGGCTTGGCAGATACGCAGTATTTT